This section outlines one TCR beta chain sequence together with its context. Its specificity is unknown. The CDR3 contains 13 residues. Germline V CDR1 and CDR2: SGHTA, FQGNSA. V shed 7 bases, J shed 6 bases, and the junction held 5 bases outside the gene matches. This specimen comes from a study of graft-versus-host responses after intestinal transplantation. Whole-study context: Once they had received anti-thymocyte globulin induction, all recipients took tacrolimus and steroids for about three years. Study results and caveats: GvH clone levels peaked in circulation, and this peak was associated with early post-transplant HvG declines. GvH clones occurred in recipient marrow; some first appeared in ileum or blood. Those patients showing graft-donor T cell macrochimerism displayed high graft-versus-host to host-versus-graft clonal ratios in allografts.

The data were produced by immunoSEQ multiplex PCR, yet TCRdb's version contains in-frame clones alone and is incomplete. The sample lists 100,000 or so clones, about nine tenths occurring once. The starting material was unstimulated CD4+ T cells sorted from spleen or lymph node cells, obtained before transplant. The origin of this receptor is a human donor who was the organ donor for an intestinal transplant. The rearrangement joins TRBV7-2 to TRBJ2-4; 8 positions agree with TRBD1. This chain's CDR3 is CASIPQGGNIQYF. CDR3 sequence (DNA): TGTGCCAGCATCCCACAGGGGGGAAACATTCAGTACTTC. Full variable domain (outside the CDR3, taken from reference TRBV7-2 and TRBJ2-4): GAGVSQSPSNKVTEKGKDVELRCDPISGHTALYWYRQSLGQGLEFLIYFQGNSAPDKSGLPSDRFSAERTGGSVSTLTIQRTQQEDSAVYLCASIPQGGNIQYFGAGTRLSVL.